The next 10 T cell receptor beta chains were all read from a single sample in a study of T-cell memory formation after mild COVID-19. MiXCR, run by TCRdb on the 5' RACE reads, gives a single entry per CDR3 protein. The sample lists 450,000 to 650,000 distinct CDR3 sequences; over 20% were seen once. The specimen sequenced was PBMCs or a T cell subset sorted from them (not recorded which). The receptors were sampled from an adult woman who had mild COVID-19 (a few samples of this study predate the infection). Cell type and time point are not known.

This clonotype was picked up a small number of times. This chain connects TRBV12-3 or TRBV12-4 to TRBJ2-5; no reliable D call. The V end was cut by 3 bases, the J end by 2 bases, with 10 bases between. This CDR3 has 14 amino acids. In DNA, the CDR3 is TGTGCCAGCAGTTTGACGGACCTTCAAGAGACCCAGTACTTC. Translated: CASSLTDLQETQYF.

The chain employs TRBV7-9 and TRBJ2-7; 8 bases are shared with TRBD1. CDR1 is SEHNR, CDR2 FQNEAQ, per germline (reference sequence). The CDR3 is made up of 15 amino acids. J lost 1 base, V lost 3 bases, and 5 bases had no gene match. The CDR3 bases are TGTGCCAGCAGCTTTGACAGGGGAATATCCTACGAGCAGTACTTC. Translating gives CASSFDRGISYEQYF.

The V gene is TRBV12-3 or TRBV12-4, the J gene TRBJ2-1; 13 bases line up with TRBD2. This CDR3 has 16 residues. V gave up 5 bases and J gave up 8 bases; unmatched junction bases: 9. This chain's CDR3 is CASSILTSGGAHEQFF. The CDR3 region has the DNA TGTGCCAGCAGTATACTCACTAGCGGGGGGGCCCATGAGCAGTTCTTC.

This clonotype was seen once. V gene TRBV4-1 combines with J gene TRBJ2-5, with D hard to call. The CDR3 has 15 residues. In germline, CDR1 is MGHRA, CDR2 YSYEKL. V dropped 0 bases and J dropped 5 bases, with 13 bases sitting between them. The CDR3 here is CASSQDGTAVETQYF. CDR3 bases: TGCGCCAGCAGCCAAGATGGTACAGCAGTCGAGACCCAGTACTTC.

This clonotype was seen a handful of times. Here the CDR3 DNA reads TGTGCCAGCAGCTTAGCCCCGGCAGGGAACTACGAGCAGTACTTC. Translation: CASSLAPAGNYEQYF. This rearrangement joins TRBV7-6 to TRBJ2-7; a weak D match, TRBD1 (5 bases). The germline V and J ends were trimmed by 0 bases and 3 bases, with 12 bases remaining between them. There are 15 residues in the CDR3. Germline values: CDR1 SGHVS, CDR2 FNYEAQ.

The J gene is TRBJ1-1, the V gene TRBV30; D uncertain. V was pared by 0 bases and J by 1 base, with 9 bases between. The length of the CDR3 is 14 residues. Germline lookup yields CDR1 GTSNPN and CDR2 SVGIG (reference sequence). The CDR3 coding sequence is TGTGCCTGGAGTGTACGGCGTTGGAACACTGAAGCTTTCTTT. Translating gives CAWSVRRWNTEAFF.

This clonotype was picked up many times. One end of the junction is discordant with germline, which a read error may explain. The CDR3 loop reads CASSPNQETQYF. The CDR3 DNA reads TGCGCCAGCAGCCCTAACCAAGAGACCCAGTACTTC. The chain is built from TRBV18 and TRBJ2-5, with D hard to call. CDR1 KGHSH and CDR2 LQKENI come from the germline V gene. This CDR3 has 12 amino acids.

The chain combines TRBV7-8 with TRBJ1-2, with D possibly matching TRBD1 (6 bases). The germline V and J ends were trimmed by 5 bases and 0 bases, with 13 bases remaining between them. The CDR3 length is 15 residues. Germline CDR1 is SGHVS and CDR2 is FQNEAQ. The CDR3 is CASSGRTAPNYGYTF. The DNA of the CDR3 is TGTGCCAGCAGCGGGAGGACAGCCCCTAACTATGGCTACACCTTC.

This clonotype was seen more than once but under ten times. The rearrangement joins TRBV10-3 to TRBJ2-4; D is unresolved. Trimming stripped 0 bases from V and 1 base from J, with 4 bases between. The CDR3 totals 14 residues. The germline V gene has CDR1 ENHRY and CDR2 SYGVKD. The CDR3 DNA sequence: TGTGCCATCAGTGAGTCACCCGCCAAAAACATTCAGTACTTC. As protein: CAISESPAKNIQYF.

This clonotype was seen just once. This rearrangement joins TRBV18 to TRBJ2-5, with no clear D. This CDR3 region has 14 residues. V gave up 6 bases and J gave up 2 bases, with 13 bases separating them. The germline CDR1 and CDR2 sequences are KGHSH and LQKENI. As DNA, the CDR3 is TGTGCCAGCTCCCGTTTGTCTCCACAAGAGACCCAGTACTTC. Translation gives CASSRLSPQETQYF.